One T cell receptor beta chain is described in this entry. This sample is part of a study of blood T cell repertoires in COVID-19. Cohort 3 recovery required two negative PCRs, clearance, or symptom resolution. CDR3 length: 12 amino acids. Trimming took 5 bases from V and 6 from J; bases not matched to a gene: 3. Germline V gene data show CDR1 as SGHTA and CDR2 as FQGNSA. The protocol was immunoSEQ multiplex PCR, while the TCRdb copy is restricted to in-frame clones and leaves out a portion. The sample carries 300,000 or so clones, approximately 90% recorded once. This sequence joins TRBV7-2 and TRBJ2-7, with 8 positions matching TRBD2. The sequence was obtained from a woman aged 25 to 45 who had recovered from COVID-19. The material sequenced was PBMCs or T cells enriched from blood (not recorded which). CDR3 in amino acids: CASSRGGGEQYF. The CDR3 DNA reads as TGTGCCAGCAGCCGGGGGGGTGGCGAGCAGTACTTC.